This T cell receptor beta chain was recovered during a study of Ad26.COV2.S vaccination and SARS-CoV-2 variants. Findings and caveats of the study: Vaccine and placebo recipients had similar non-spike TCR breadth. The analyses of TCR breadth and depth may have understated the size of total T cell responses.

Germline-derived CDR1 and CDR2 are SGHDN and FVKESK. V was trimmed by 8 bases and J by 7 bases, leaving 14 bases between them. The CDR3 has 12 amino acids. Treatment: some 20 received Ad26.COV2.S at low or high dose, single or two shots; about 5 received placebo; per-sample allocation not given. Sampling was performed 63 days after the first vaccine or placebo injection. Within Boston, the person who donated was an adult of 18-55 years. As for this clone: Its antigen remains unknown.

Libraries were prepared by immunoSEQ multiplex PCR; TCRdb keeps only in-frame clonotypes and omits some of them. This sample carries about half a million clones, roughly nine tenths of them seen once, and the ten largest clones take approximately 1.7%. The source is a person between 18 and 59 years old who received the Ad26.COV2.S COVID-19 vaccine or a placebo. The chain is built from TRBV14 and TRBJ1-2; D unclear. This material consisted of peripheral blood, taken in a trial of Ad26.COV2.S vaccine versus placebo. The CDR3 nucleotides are TGTGCCAGCCAGATCGGTTCGAGTGGCTACACCTTC. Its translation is CASQIGSSGYTF.